These 8 T cell receptor beta chains were all obtained from the same sample, sequenced in a study of cytomegalovirus exposure and HLA in healthy donors. In the PCR, 60 Vbeta and 13 Jbeta primers were used. The assay was immunoSEQ multiplex PCR, and TCRdb's table has in-frame clones only and misses some. The sample shows around 120,000 clones, about three quarters of them seen only once. Sequenced material: PBMCs. The receptors shown here come from a woman aged 55-69 years in good health and CMV-seropositive.

CDR3 sequence: CASSLSPSARGGHEQYF. CDR3 sequence (DNA): TGTGCCAGCAGCTTATCCCCCTCCGCCAGGGGAGGGCACGAGCAGTACTTC. V and J are TRBV7-8 and TRBJ2-7, with D tentatively TRBD2 (7 bases). V dropped 2 bases and J dropped 5 bases, with 22 bases sitting between them. This CDR3 is 17 amino acids long. The V gene's germline CDR1 is SGHVS and CDR2 FQNEAQ. Full variable domain (rest looked up from reference TRBV7-8 and TRBJ2-7): GAGVSQSPRYKVAKRGQDVALRCDPISGHVSLFWYQQALGQGPEFLTYFQNEAQLDKSGLPSDRFFAERPEGSVSTLKIQRTQQEDSAVYLCASSLSPSARGGHEQYFGPGTRLTVT.

The rearrangement uses TRBV9 and TRBJ2-2, with 8 bases fitting TRBD2. The trim removed 2 bases at V and 0 bases at J, leaving 3 bases unmatched. The CDR3 runs to 16 residues. Germline V gene lookup returns CDR1 SGDLS and CDR2 YYNGEE. Written as DNA, the CDR3 is TGTGCCAGCAGCGTCACTAGCGGATCGAACACCGGGGAGCTGTTTTTT. It codes for CASSVTSGSNTGELFF.

This clone has just a few counts. The chain recombines TRBV5-1 with TRBJ2-7; D is ambiguous. V dropped 1 base and J dropped 3 bases, with 8 bases sitting between them. Germline V gives CDR1 SGHRS, CDR2 YFSETQ. The CDR3 totals 13 residues. The CDR3 protein is CASSLTSSYEQYF. The CDR3, as DNA: TGCGCCAGCAGCTTGACCTCGAGCTACGAGCAGTACTTC.

The chain uses TRBV11-2 and TRBJ2-1; TRBD1 agrees at 10 bases. J gave up 4 bases and V 5 bases, and 8 bases lay outside the gene matches. This CDR3 has 16 amino acids. Per germline, CDR1 SGHAT and CDR2 FQNNGV. The CDR3 loop is CASSPMGQGKYNEQFF. The CDR3 DNA follows: TGTGCCAGCAGCCCGATGGGACAGGGGAAATACAATGAGCAGTTCTTC.

This clone was observed a handful of times. Other DNA sequences from this sample encode an identical CDR3 as well. This sequence joins TRBV6-1 and TRBJ1-6; D may be TRBD1 (5 bases). CDR3 length equals 17 residues. CDR1 MNHNS and CDR2 SASEGT come from the germline V gene. V was trimmed by 1 base and J by 0 bases, leaving 10 bases between them. CDR3 in amino acids: CASSEVGGSSYNSPLHF. In nucleotides, the CDR3 is TGTGCCAGCAGTGAAGTGGGGGGAAGCTCCTATAATTCACCCCTCCACTTT.

Comment on this clone: Other nucleotide sequences from this sample produce the same CDR3. The gene calls are TRBV2 and TRBJ1-5, with D unresolved. Looked up from germline, CDR1 is SNHLY and CDR2 is FYNNEI. The length of the CDR3 is 13 residues. V lost 3 bases, J lost 4 bases, and 7 bases lay in between. The CDR3 loop reads CASSEPGNQPQHF. As DNA, the CDR3 is TGTGCCAGCAGTGAGCCGGGGAATCAGCCCCAGCATTTT.

This clone turned up a few times. The genes are TRBV6-6 and TRBJ1-4; 8 bases match TRBD1. The V gene end was trimmed by 5 bases and the J gene end by 8 bases; junction bases not matched to a gene: 7. Germline V CDR1 and CDR2: MNHNY, SVGAGI (reference sequence). This CDR3 has 14 amino acids. CDR3 sequence (DNA): TGTGCCAGCAGTCCCAGGGGGCTGGGGGAAAAACTGTTTTTT. Residues: CASSPRGLGEKLFF.

The chain links TRBV18 to TRBJ2-1; D perhaps matches TRBD2 (5 bases). V shed 5 bases and J shed 7 bases, with 9 bases lying between them. The CDR3 is made up of 12 amino acids. Looked up from germline, CDR1 is KGHSH and CDR2 is LQKENI. CDR3 protein: CASSTTGNEQFF. CDR3 bases: TGTGCCAGCTCAACGACGGGGAATGAGCAGTTCTTC.